The 18 T cell receptor beta chains below were found in one sample sequenced in a study of OX40 agonist ivuxolimab in advanced cancers. Sequencing was performed with immunoSEQ multiplex PCR; in TCRdb, only in-frame clones are kept and a portion is missing. The top ten hold over 12% of the sample, which has 9,500 to 14,000 clones, approximately 78% seen once. Sequencing used CD4+ or CD8+ T cells sorted from blood, obtained in a trial of the OX40 agonist ivuxolimab. These TCRs come from an adult with an advanced solid tumor such as melanoma, head and neck, liver or kidney cancer.

The chain uses TRBV6-1 and TRBJ2-7; D is unresolved. Germline V gene data show CDR1 as MNHNS and CDR2 as SASEGT. The V end was cut by 4 bases, the J end by 4 bases, with 11 bases between. The CDR3 sequence is 13 residues long. The CDR3 nucleotides read TGTGCCAGCAGTGCTGTACTCTTTTACGAGCAGTACTTC. It is translated as CASSAVLFYEQYF.

The J gene is TRBJ2-7, the V gene TRBV27, with TRBD1 as a possible D gene (6 bases). Germline CDR1 MNHEY, CDR2 SMNVEV (reference sequence). Trimming pared 0 bases from V and 5 bases from J, leaving 14 bases between. There are 15 residues in the CDR3. The CDR3 DNA reads as TGTGCCAGCAGTTTATCAGGGGGTGAGGCTCACGAGCAGTACTTC. Its protein product is CASSLSGGEAHEQYF.

This clone is deemed medium-sized (0.01 to 0.1%). The rearrangement uses TRBV9 and TRBJ2-5; possibly TRBD1 for D (6 bases). The V end was cut by 0 bases, the J end by 5 bases, with 14 bases between. The germline V gene has CDR1 SGDLS and CDR2 YYNGEE. The CDR3 is 15 amino acids. CDR3 amino acids: CASSVVQGVGETQYF. The CDR3, as DNA: TGTGCCAGCAGCGTAGTACAGGGAGTTGGGGAGACCCAGTACTTC.

The chain uses TRBV7-2 and TRBJ2-3, with D perhaps matching TRBD2 (5 bases). This CDR3 has 13 residues. Trimming removed 6 bases from V and 4 bases from J, with 11 bases in between. Germline V gene lookup returns CDR1 SGHTA and CDR2 FQGNSA. CDR3 coding DNA: TGTGCCAGCAGTTACGGACTTCCAGATACGCAGTATTTT. Protein: CASSYGLPDTQYF.

The chain combines TRBV7-9 with TRBJ1-5; no clear D gene. From germline, CDR1 is SEHNR and CDR2 FQNEAQ (reference sequence). V lost 5 bases and J 4 bases, leaving 6 bases between the germline ends. The CDR3 is 12 amino acids. Here the CDR3 DNA reads TGTGCCAGCAGCCCGGGGAATCAGCCCCAGCATTTT. As protein: CASSPGNQPQHF.

V is TRBV7-6 and J is TRBJ1-1, with a possible D match to TRBD1 (6 bases). Trimming left V 0 bases short and J 0 bases short, with 17 bases between. Germline V gene sequence: CDR1 SGHVS, CDR2 FNYEAQ. CDR3 length equals 18 residues. The CDR3 DNA reads TGTGCCAGCAGCTTAGCTAAAGGGGGGGAGGAATTGAACACTGAAGCTTTCTTT. It codes for CASSLAKGGEELNTEAFF.

This chain uses TRBV4-2 with TRBJ2-1, with D tentatively TRBD1 (5 bases). The germline V gene has CDR1 LGHNA and CDR2 YNFKEQ. V was clipped by 6 bases and J by 5 bases, with 11 bases between them. This CDR3 spans 13 amino acids. In DNA form, the CDR3 reads TGTGCCAGCAGAGGGGTTTGGGACAATGAGCAGTTCTTC. Amino acids: CASRGVWDNEQFF.

V gene TRBV21-1 combines with J gene TRBJ1-5; TRBD1, the table's D call, lacks a check against the DNA. TRBV21-1 is deemed a pseudogene. There are 14 residues in the CDR3. The CDR3 bases are TGTGCCAGCAAGGTGCAGGTCTTCAATCAGCCCCAGCATTTT. It translates to CASKVQVFNQPQHF.

This chain joins TRBV6-5 and TRBJ2-3; TRBD1 agrees at 8 bases. Germline V gene lookup returns CDR1 MNHEY and CDR2 SVGAGI. The CDR3 runs 16 residues. Unmatched junction bases numbered 2, after V lost 0 bases and J lost 0 bases. CDR3 nucleotide sequence: TGTGCCAGCAGTTACTCAGGACAGGGCAGCACAGATACGCAGTATTTT. It specifies CASSYSGQGSTDTQYF.

The chain combines TRBV2 with TRBJ1-4; D gene ambiguous. The CDR3 is 14 amino acids. CDR1 and CDR2 (germline): SNHLY, FYNNEI. Trimming took off 7 bases at V and 6 bases at J, with 15 bases between the two ends. CDR3 bases: TGTGCCAGCAAGGAACACGGCGGATATGAAAAACTGTTTTTT. Its protein is CASKEHGGYEKLFF.

A single count supports this clone. This chain joins TRBV5-6 and TRBJ2-1; D is possibly TRBD2 (5 bases). CDR3 size: 16 residues. V shed 0 bases and J shed 4 bases, with 14 bases lying between them. Germline assignment: CDR1 SGHDT and CDR2 YYEEEE. The CDR3 DNA reads as TGTGCCAGCAGCTTGGCCGGACTGATGATATACAATGAGCAGTTCTTC. Its translation: CASSLAGLMIYNEQFF.

The chain is built from TRBV11-3 and TRBJ2-3; D ambiguous. V dropped 4 bases and J dropped 2 bases, with 10 bases sitting between them. Germline lookup yields CDR1 SGHNT and CDR2 YENEEA. The CDR3 extends over 14 amino acids. CDR3 bases: TGTGCCAGCAGCTCTCAGCGCCACACAGATACGCAGTATTTT. Its protein is CASSSQRHTDTQYF. Supplemented by reference TRBV11-3 and TRBJ2-3, the full variable domain reads EAGVVQSPRYKIIEKKQPVAFWCNPISGHNTLYWYLQNLGQGPELLIRYENEEAVDDSQLPKDRFSAERLKGVDSTLKIQPAELGDSAVYLCASSSQRHTDTQYFGPGTRLTVL.

The V call is TRBV2, the J call TRBJ1-5; D perhaps matches TRBD1 (6 bases). Germline values: CDR1 SNHLY, CDR2 FYNNEI. V gave up 7 bases and J gave up 11 bases, with 24 bases separating them. The CDR3 totals 15 residues. CDR3 DNA sequence: TGTGCCAGCAACCGGGGGGAGGACAGCTTAGGGGCCCAGCATTTT. This encodes CASNRGEDSLGAQHF.

Judged by abundance, this clone is medium-sized. This sequence joins TRBV6-1 and TRBJ1-3; D gene ambiguous. CDR1 is MNHNS and CDR2 is SASEGT in the germline V gene. The CDR3 runs 15 residues. V was clipped by 8 bases and J by 0 bases, with 14 bases between them. Here the CDR3 reads CASAWQDGSGNTIYF. CDR3 nucleotide sequence: TGTGCCAGCGCATGGCAGGACGGCTCTGGAAACACCATATATTTT.

About this clone itself: Germline and junction disagree at one end, which may indicate a read error. The V gene is TRBV7-7, the J gene TRBJ2-5; the D gene is possibly TRBD2 (6 bases). The CDR3 runs 15 residues. Germline CDR1 reads SSHAT; CDR2 reads FNYEAQ (reference sequence). CDR3 residues: CASSLNGGVQETQYF. CDR3 coding DNA: TGTGCTAGCAGCTTAAACGGGGGAGTCCAAGAGACCCAGTACTTC.

The J gene is TRBJ1-5, the V gene TRBV19; tentative D call: TRBD1 (5 bases). The CDR3 is made up of 16 amino acids. CDR1 and CDR2 (germline): LNHDA, SQIVND (reference sequence). V lost 7 bases, J lost 2 bases, and 18 bases lay in between. CDR3 sequence: CASKGLGGFGNQPQHF. The DNA of the CDR3 is TGTGCCAGTAAGGGTTTGGGGGGGTTTGGCAATCAGCCCCAGCATTTT.

The chain combines TRBV11-1 with TRBJ2-3; 9 nucleotides line up with TRBD1. Germline V CDR1 and CDR2: SGHAT, FQDESV (reference sequence). The V gene end was trimmed by 5 bases and the J gene end by 4 bases; junction bases not matched to a gene: 7. The CDR3 loop spans 15 amino acids. The CDR3 here is CASSARDRAADTQYF. CDR3 DNA: TGTGCCAGCAGCGCCCGGGACAGGGCGGCAGATACGCAGTATTTT.

The genes are TRBV27 and TRBJ2-1, with TRBD2 matching 9 bases. Germline V CDR1 and CDR2: MNHEY, SMNVEV (reference sequence). V dropped 5 bases and J dropped 6; count of bases not matched to a gene: 5. This CDR3 spans 14 amino acids. CDR3 coding DNA: TGTGCCAGCAGTCAGGGACTAGCTGCCAATGAGCAGTTCTTC. Its protein product is CASSQGLAANEQFF.